Below are 6 T cell receptor beta chains sequenced from a single sample in a study of a mutant IDH1 vaccine in newly diagnosed glioma. Time point in this sample: week 11, during vaccination. Each dose of the vaccine consisted of 300 ug of mutant IDH1 20-mer peptide, with topical imiquimod. No antigens are known for them. Here immunoSEQ multiplex PCR was the method, and the copy in TCRdb shows in-frame clones only, minus some. Seen here are about 120,000 clones, over 75% observed once, and the top ten hold 5% to 7%. Sequenced here: PBMCs, sampled from a glioma patient whose treatment included an IDH1 peptide vaccine. Receptor source: a man aged 40-55 years with glioma.

The rearrangement uses TRBV27 and TRBJ2-5; the match to TRBD1 covers 7 bases. This CDR3 comprises 16 residues. Trimming removed 5 bases from V and 5 bases from J; junction bases left unmatched: 14. Germline-derived CDR1 and CDR2 are MNHEY and SMNVEV (reference sequence). CDR3 in amino acids: CASSVFPRDSGETQYF. The DNA of the CDR3 is TGTGCCAGCAGTGTCTTCCCCCGGGACAGTGGGGAGACCCAGTACTTC.

The chain links TRBV19 to TRBJ2-7; no clear D gene. V shed 6 bases and J shed 7 bases, with 13 bases lying between them. The CDR3 has 12 residues. Germline CDR1 LNHDA, CDR2 SQIVND (reference sequence). CDR3 amino acids: CASRTHGDEQYF. CDR3 in DNA: TGTGCCAGTAGAACCCATGGGGATGAGCAGTACTTC.

This chain links TRBV6-6 with TRBJ1-1, with 7 nucleotides matching TRBD1. CDR1 MNHNY and CDR2 SVGAGI come from the germline V gene (reference sequence). J gave up 6 bases and V 4 bases, and 5 bases lay outside the gene matches. The CDR3 runs to 13 residues. The CDR3, as DNA: TGTGCCAGCAGTTCCACAGGGGCCGCTGAAGCTTTCTTT. It codes for CASSSTGAAEAFF.

This clone was seen a handful of times. The chain combines TRBV5-1 with TRBJ1-2; tentatively, D is TRBD1 (6 bases). Trimming took off 4 bases at V and 4 bases at J, with 14 bases between the two ends. Germline V lookup: CDR1 SGHRS, CDR2 YFSETQ. The CDR3 runs to 14 residues. The CDR3 sequence: CASSVMTGGYGYTF. CDR3 bases: TGCGCCAGCAGCGTGATGACAGGAGGCTATGGCTACACCTTC.

The V gene is TRBV7-9, the J gene TRBJ2-7; 9 nucleotides align to TRBD1. The CDR3 covers 15 residues. The V segment lost 4 bases and the J segment 7 bases; nucleotides outside the gene matches: 11. Germline V gives CDR1 SEHNR, CDR2 FQNEAQ (reference sequence). CDR3 DNA: TGTGCCAGCAGCTGGGGACAGGGCAGCTTTGGGGAGCAGTACTTC. Encoded protein: CASSWGQGSFGEQYF.

The J gene is TRBJ1-2, the V gene TRBV5-1; the match to TRBD1 covers 9 bases. Trimming at V came to 4 bases and at J to 4 bases, leaving 5 bases not matched to a gene. Per the germline V gene, CDR1 is SGHRS and CDR2 is YFSETQ. The CDR3 is 14 amino acids. CDR3: CASSAGTGPYGYTF. CDR3 sequence (DNA): TGCGCCAGCAGCGCCGGGACAGGGCCCTATGGCTACACCTTC.